A single sample gave rise to the 14 T cell receptor beta chains below, sequenced in a study of neurological immune-mediated disorders. Each CDR3 protein is one row after TCRdb ran MiXCR on the 5' RACE reads. The table has approximately 32,000 distinct CDR3 sequences, nearly 7.5% seen once. Sequenced sample: PBMCs. These receptor sequences come from a woman between 40 and 50 years old in good health.

This clonotype was recorded many times. The rearrangement links TRBV6-6 to TRBJ1-6; D is ambiguous. V gave up 2 bases and J gave up 6 bases, with 8 bases separating them. Germline CDR1 and CDR2: MNHNY and SVGAGI (reference sequence). This CDR3 is built from 14 residues. CDR3 loop: CASSYGEVNSPLHF. DNA of the CDR3: TGTGCCAGCAGTTACGGAGAGGTTAATTCACCCCTCCACTTT.

This clonotype was seen ten or more times. The rearrangement uses TRBV9 and TRBJ2-5; 9 nucleotides align to TRBD2. Trimming cost V 0 bases and J 4 bases; bases outside gene matches: 7. The CDR3 loop spans 16 amino acids. Germline-derived CDR1 and CDR2 are SGDLS and YYNGEE. The CDR3: CASSVVSGGNGETQYF. Written as DNA, the CDR3 is TGTGCCAGCAGCGTAGTGAGCGGGGGGAATGGAGAGACCCAGTACTTC.

As regards this clonotype: Being one base from a much bigger clone, this may be a read error. The J gene is TRBJ2-2, the V gene TRBV6-2 or TRBV6-3; D perhaps matches TRBD2 (6 bases). Per germline, CDR1 MNHEY and CDR2 SVGEGT. The CDR3 extends over 14 amino acids. The CDR3 spells CASWGDWNTGERFF. CDR3 DNA: TGTGCCAGCTGGGGGGACTGGAACACCGGGGAGCGGTTTTTT.

This clonotype was picked up many times. This sequence joins TRBV18 and TRBJ2-1; possibly TRBD1 for D (5 bases). V lost 3 bases, J lost 3 bases, and 12 bases lay in between. CDR1 is KGHSH, CDR2 LQKENI, per germline. The CDR3 loop spans 15 amino acids. The CDR3 nucleotides are TGTGCCAGCTCACCTGACAGAAGCCTCTACAATGAGCAGTTCTTC. This gives the protein CASSPDRSLYNEQFF.

This clonotype was picked up many times. The chain has TRBV6-4 and TRBJ2-1; unclear D gene. V was clipped by 4 bases and J by 9 bases, with 16 bases between them. CDR3 size: 14 residues. Germline V CDR1 and CDR2: MRHNA, SNTAGT. The CDR3 here is CASSVEGAVGEQFF. Written as DNA, the CDR3 is TGTGCCAGCAGTGTGGAAGGAGCAGTTGGTGAGCAGTTCTTC.

This clonotype was seen repeatedly, ten times or more. The rearrangement uses TRBV27 and TRBJ2-7; perhaps D is TRBD1 or TRBD2 (5 bases each). Germline V gene lookup returns CDR1 MNHEY and CDR2 SMNVEV (reference sequence). The CDR3 is made up of 17 amino acids. V lost 2 bases and J lost 0, with 17 bases in between. The CDR3 nucleotides are TGTGCCAGCAGTTTAATCGGGGCCACAGATAGCTCCTACGAGCAGTACTTC. This gives the protein CASSLIGATDSSYEQYF.

With respect to this clonotype: This may stem from a read error, because a much larger clone lies one nucleotide away. CDR3: CASSSAGTEGNTIYF. For the CDR3, the DNA is TGTGCCAGCAGTTCCGCCGGGACGGAAGGAAACACCATATATTTT. This chain uses TRBV12-3 or TRBV12-4 with TRBJ1-3; D possibly corresponds to TRBD1 (5 bases). V was pared by 4 bases and J by 4 bases, with 14 bases between. The CDR3 sequence is 15 residues long.

This clonotype was recorded at least ten times. The gene calls are TRBV7-2 and TRBJ1-1; a weak D match, TRBD1 (5 bases). CDR3 length: 15 amino acids. In germline, CDR1 is SGHTA, CDR2 FQGNSA. The V and J ends lost 1 base and 4 bases respectively, with 13 bases between them. Here the CDR3 reads CASSLVGRGGTEAFF. The CDR3, as DNA: TGTGCCAGCAGCTTAGTAGGCCGTGGGGGCACTGAAGCTTTCTTT.

This clonotype was seen many times. This chain links TRBV5-1 with TRBJ1-5, with D perhaps matching TRBD1 (5 bases). The V end was cut by 4 bases, the J end by 5 bases, with 16 bases between. There are 15 residues in the CDR3. Germline lookup yields CDR1 SGHRS and CDR2 YFSETQ. The CDR3 region has the DNA TGCGCCAGCAGCCCGAGACCAGGGCACGATCAGCCCCAGCATTTT. Translating gives CASSPRPGHDQPQHF.

Concerning this clonotype itself: Sequence at one end of the junction differs from germline and may be a read error. The J gene is TRBJ2-7, the V gene TRBV2, with D tentatively TRBD1 (7 bases). The CDR3 totals 13 residues. Germline assignment: CDR1 SNHLY and CDR2 FYNNEI. The CDR3 region has the DNA TGTGCCAGCAGTGAGGAGGGGGCTTACGAGAAGTACTTC. Its protein is CASSEEGAYEKYF. Looking up the rest from reference TRBV2 and TRBJ2-7 gives the full variable domain: EPEVTQTPSHQVTQMGQEVILRCVPISNHLYFYWYRQILGQKVEFLVSFYNNEISEKSEIFDDQFSVERPDGSNFTLKIRSTKLEDSAMYFCASSEEGAYEKYFGPGTRLTVT.

This clonotype was recorded many times. The chain links TRBV20-1 to TRBJ1-1, with a weak D call TRBD1 (6 bases). Trimming pared 1 base from V and 6 bases from J, leaving 12 bases between. The germline V gene encodes CDR1 DFQATT and CDR2 SNEGSKA (reference sequence). CDR3 length equals 13 residues. The CDR3 region is CSARGQQGSEAFF. The DNA of the CDR3 is TGCAGTGCTAGAGGTCAACAGGGATCTGAAGCTTTCTTT.

This clonotype was detected many times. The V gene is TRBV12-3 or TRBV12-4, the J gene TRBJ1-5, with 7 bases matching TRBD1. With 3 bases clipped from V and 3 bases from J, the junction kept 2 bases outside the gene matches. This CDR3 is built from 14 residues. The CDR3 DNA reads TGTGCCAGCAGTTTTGACAGGGTCAATCAGCCCCAGCATTTT. It specifies CASSFDRVNQPQHF.

This clonotype showed up many times. The chain carries TRBV12-3 or TRBV12-4 and TRBJ2-7, with a tentative D call TRBD1 (5 bases). CDR3 length: 14 residues. With 6 bases removed from V and 2 bases from J, the gap between germline ends came to 14 bases. CDR3 protein: CASSPPTAPYEQYV. The CDR3, as DNA: TGTGCCAGCAGCCCCCCGACAGCCCCCTACGAGCAGTACGTC.

This clonotype was seen at least ten times. This chain connects TRBV5-1 to TRBJ1-3; no clear D. Per the germline V gene, CDR1 is SGHRS and CDR2 is YFSETQ. The V gene lost 0 bases and the J gene lost 0 bases, with 7 bases spanning the gap. The CDR3 totals 15 residues. CDR3 DNA: TGCGCCAGCAGCTTGGGCGGTATCTCTGGAAACACCATATATTTT. It yields the protein CASSLGGISGNTIYF.